One and the same sample provided the 20 T cell receptor beta chains below, sequenced in a study of neoadjuvant anti-PD-1 for oral cavity cancer. The method was immunoSEQ multiplex PCR; TCRdb's version includes in-frame clones alone and lacks a portion of them. Here the sample spans about 42,000 clones, 65% to 85% being singletons. The time point was: after neoadjuvant nivolumab, at surgical resection. The material sequenced was PBMCs, taken after nivolumab (anti-PD-1) treatment. Receptor source: a person aged 35-80 years with oral cavity squamous cell carcinoma.

This rearrangement joins TRBV6-1 to TRBJ2-7, with no clear D. The germline CDR1 and CDR2 sequences are MNHNS and SASEGT. This CDR3 region has 15 residues. V was trimmed by 1 base and J by 2 bases, leaving 12 bases between them. The CDR3 DNA reads as TGTGCCAGCAGTGAAGTGCGCGGTATTCCCTACGAGCAGTACTTC. This sequence encodes CASSEVRGIPYEQYF.

The chain is built from TRBV6-6 and TRBJ2-5; 8 nucleotides match TRBD1. CDR1 and CDR2 (germline): MNHNY, SVGAGI (reference sequence). V lost 4 bases and J lost 4; bases outside the gene matches: 8. This CDR3 spans 15 amino acids. The CDR3 protein is CASSSDRGRRETQYF. CDR3 DNA sequence: TGTGCCAGCAGTTCAGACAGGGGACGTCGAGAGACCCAGTACTTC.

This chain joins TRBV19 and TRBJ1-2, with 7 bases aligning to TRBD1. Germline CDR1 reads LNHDA; CDR2 reads SQIVND (reference sequence). This CDR3 comprises 14 residues. J lost 4 bases, V lost 3 bases, and 5 bases had no gene match. CDR3: CASSIAAGGYGYTF. In nucleotides, the CDR3 is TGTGCCAGTAGTATTGCGGCAGGGGGCTATGGCTACACCTTC.

Points on this clone: The junction does not match germline at one end; this may be a read error. This chain links TRBV7-7 with TRBJ2-7; D call uncertain. The CDR3 is 10 amino acids. Per germline, CDR1 SSHAT and CDR2 FNYEAQ (reference sequence). The CDR3 spells CASSPPKQSF. DNA of the CDR3: TGTGCCAGCAGCCCACCAAAGCAAAGCTTC.

The chain is built from TRBV19 and TRBJ2-1; D perhaps matches TRBD1 (6 bases). Trimming left V 5 bases short and J 1 base short, with 9 bases between. The germline V gene encodes CDR1 LNHDA and CDR2 SQIVND (reference sequence). The CDR3 loop spans 14 amino acids. In DNA form, the CDR3 reads TGTGCCAGTAGTTTAGGGGGATCCTACAATGAGCAGTTCTTC. Its translation is CASSLGGSYNEQFF.

V gene TRBV28 combines with J gene TRBJ1-5; 9 positions agree with TRBD1. After removal of 3 bases from V and 5 bases from J, the junction contained 5 bases not matched to a gene. The V gene's germline CDR1 is MDHEN and CDR2 SYDVKM. This CDR3 comprises 15 residues. The CDR3 DNA reads TGTGCCAGCAGTTTCCGGGGACAGGGATATCAGCCCCAGCATTTT. Translating gives CASSFRGQGYQPQHF.

The rearrangement joins TRBV7-8 to TRBJ1-5; 11 bases align to TRBD1. There are 16 residues in the CDR3. Germline lookup yields CDR1 SGHVS and CDR2 FQNEAQ. Trimming took 5 bases from V and 4 from J; bases not matched to a gene: 7. CDR3 residues: CASSPGTGGTNQPQHF. The CDR3 region has the DNA TGTGCCAGCAGCCCAGGGACAGGGGGAACAAATCAGCCCCAGCATTTT.

The chain employs TRBV25-1 and TRBJ1-2; D is possibly TRBD1 (6 bases). Trimming removed 2 bases from V and 6 bases from J, with 16 bases in between. CDR1 and CDR2 from the germline V gene are MGHDK and SYGVNS. This CDR3 contains 15 residues. The CDR3 bases are TGTGCCAGCAGTGAACCCGGGACAACGTTCAATGGCTACACCTTC. Amino acid sequence: CASSEPGTTFNGYTF.

The chain uses TRBV11-2 and TRBJ2-7, with D tentatively TRBD1 (5 bases). This CDR3 has 11 amino acids. V was clipped by 5 bases and J by 9 bases, with 11 bases between them. The germline V gene has CDR1 SGHAT and CDR2 FQNNGV. DNA for the CDR3: TGTGCCAGCAGCCCCAGACAGACGCAGTACTTC. Encoded protein: CASSPRQTQYF.

This chain uses TRBV6-5 with TRBJ1-4; 9 bases match TRBD1. V was pared by 6 bases and J by 5 bases, with 7 bases of the junction left unmatched. Per germline, CDR1 MNHEY and CDR2 SVGAGI. This CDR3 region has 15 residues. The chain's CDR3 is CASRGAGTGNEKLFF. CDR3 nucleotides: TGTGCCAGCAGGGGAGCCGGGACAGGGAATGAAAAACTGTTTTTT.

This clone occurred a few times. This sequence joins TRBV5-4 and TRBJ1-3, with D perhaps TRBD1 (5 bases). This CDR3 has 16 residues. Germline V lookup: CDR1 SGHNT, CDR2 YYREEE (reference sequence). V lost 0 bases, J lost 0 bases, and 10 bases lay in between. CDR3 in DNA: TGTGCCAGCAGCTTGGCCGGGGCTTCCTCTGGAAACACCATATATTTT. This sequence encodes CASSLAGASSGNTIYF.

The DNA for the CDR3 is TGTGCCAGCAGCTTCCGGGACAGGGGCTGGGAGACCCAGTACTTC. Amino acid sequence: CASSFRDRGWETQYF. The V and J genes are TRBV7-9 and TRBJ2-5, with 10 nucleotides matching TRBD1. CDR3 size: 15 residues. Losses at the gene ends were 3 bases for V and 5 bases for J; bases not matched to a gene: 6. The germline gives CDR1 SEHNR, CDR2 FQNEAQ (reference sequence).

This sequence joins TRBV11-1 and TRBJ1-1, with TRBD1 matching over 9 bases. The germline V gene encodes CDR1 SGHAT and CDR2 FQDESV (reference sequence). Trimming took 6 bases from V and 5 from J; bases not matched to a gene: 10. The CDR3 loop spans 15 amino acids. CDR3 bases: TGTGCCAGCAGACTCACTGACAGGGGGAATACTGAAGCTTTCTTT. This sequence encodes CASRLTDRGNTEAFF.

This chain joins TRBV6-1 and TRBJ2-5; D assignment may be TRBD1 or TRBD2 (5 bases each). The V gene's germline CDR1 is MNHNS and CDR2 SASEGT. The CDR3 has 13 residues. V lost 4 bases and J lost 8, with 14 bases in between. CDR3 sequence reads: CASSVQGPQTQYF. CDR3 in DNA: TGTGCCAGCAGTGTCCAGGGACCTCAAACCCAGTACTTC.

This clone was recorded only once. The chain uses TRBV28 and TRBJ1-2; D is perhaps TRBD1 (5 bases). This CDR3 is built from 16 residues. With 6 bases removed from V and 2 bases from J, the gap between germline ends came to 19 bases. In germline, CDR1 is MDHEN, CDR2 SYDVKM. In DNA form, the CDR3 reads TGTGCCAGCAGGTCATCCGGGACGGGTAAAAACTATGGCTACACCTTC. Translation gives CASRSSGTGKNYGYTF.

This chain links TRBV11-3 with TRBJ2-1, with TRBD2 as a possible D gene (6 bases). Per the germline V gene, CDR1 is SGHNT and CDR2 is YENEEA. This CDR3 region has 14 residues. Trimming removed 0 bases from V and 7 bases from J, with 10 bases in between. CDR3 amino acids: CASSLDGTANEQFF. The CDR3 DNA reads TGTGCCAGCAGCTTAGATGGGACTGCAAATGAGCAGTTCTTC.

The chain is built from TRBV5-1 and TRBJ1-2, with 8 bases aligning to TRBD1. The germline CDR1 and CDR2 sequences are SGHRS and YFSETQ. Trimming removed 5 bases from V and 4 bases from J; junction bases left unmatched: 7. CDR3 length equals 14 residues. The CDR3 nucleotides are TGCGCCAGCAGTTTATCAGGGGGCGGCTATGGCTACACCTTC. As protein: CASSLSGGGYGYTF.

The chain has TRBV30 and TRBJ2-1; TRBD2 is a possible D gene (6 bases). The CDR3 contains 13 residues. V lost 0 bases to trimming and J lost 5 bases, with 8 bases between them. CDR1 and CDR2 (germline): GTSNPN, SVGIG (reference sequence). The chain's CDR3 is CAWSVGLNNEQFF. The CDR3 nucleotides read TGTGCCTGGAGTGTGGGACTTAACAATGAGCAGTTCTTC. Combining the CDR3 with reference TRBV30 and TRBJ2-1 gives the whole variable domain SQTIHQWPATLVQPVGSPLSLECTVEGTSNPNLYWYRQAAGRGLQLLFYSVGIGQISSEVPQNLSASRPQDRQFILSSKKLLLSDSGFYLCAWSVGLNNEQFFGPGTRLTVL.

This clone was observed a single time. This chain joins TRBV27 and TRBJ1-2, with D uncertain. CDR3 length equals 14 residues. CDR1 is MNHEY, CDR2 SMNVEV, per germline (reference sequence). V shed 4 bases and J shed 1 base, with 10 bases lying between them. The DNA for the CDR3 is TGTGCCAGCAGTTCTAACAGACTTAACTATGGCTACACCTTC. It codes for CASSSNRLNYGYTF.

This clone was counted only a few times. This chain connects TRBV6-1 to TRBJ2-2; 9 positions match TRBD1. This CDR3 region has 16 residues. V lost 2 bases and J lost 6; bases outside the gene matches: 7. The germline V gene has CDR1 MNHNS and CDR2 SASEGT. This CDR3 is CASSEQGQGLAGELFF. The CDR3 DNA reads TGTGCCAGCAGTGAACAAGGACAGGGGCTCGCCGGGGAGCTGTTTTTT.